This T cell receptor (beta chain) was captured by sequencing in a study of blood T cell repertoires in COVID-19. The wider study: The study drew acute and convalescent COVID-19 samples from the United States, Italy and Spain. Nucleic acid was either cDNA or gDNA, and it came from T cells, B-cell-depleted T cells, or PBMCs.

There are 15 residues in the CDR3. Germline V gene lookup returns CDR1 SGHRS and CDR2 YFSETQ. Trimming pared 0 bases from V and 0 bases from J, leaving 6 bases between. Enrolment of Seattle patients took place during active infection, and they were followed longitudinally. Assay: immunoSEQ multiplex PCR; the TCRdb copy retains only in-frame clones and omits some. The top ten hold 25% to 35% of the sample, which has roughly 58,000 clones, 75% to 85% seen once. Sequenced material: peripheral blood. The chain joins TRBV5-1 to TRBJ2-2; D is uncertain. The receptor comes from a man between 60 and 70 years old with COVID-19, enrolled during active disease. CDR3 in amino acids: CASSLGGTNTGELFF. The CDR3 DNA reads TGCGCCAGCAGCTTGGGTGGCACGAACACCGGGGAGCTGTTTTTT.